This T cell receptor beta chain comes out of a study of post-analysis software for immune sequencing data. Study-level information: Recorded subtypes: relapsing-remitting, secondary progressive, progressive-relapsing; some patients unannotated. Study-level points and caveats: Patients carried roughly five TRBV segments more frequently than controls did, and TRBV5-6, TRBV5-1 and TRBV20-1 were among them. Strong co-clustering by F measure was evident for samples that had been prepared in the same batch.

In the case of this clonotype: No antigen is known for it.

Built from TCR beta cDNA, the libraries had unique molecular identifiers in them. Via MiXCR, TCRdb re-called the PCR reads, giving one row per CDR3 protein. This sample has 600,000 to 750,000 distinct CDR3 sequences; 55% to 60% occur once, and the top ten carry approximately 10%. The ends lost 4 bases at V and 4 bases at J; junction bases unmatched: 7. This CDR3 region has 15 residues. CDR1 LGHDT and CDR2 YNNKEL come from the germline V gene (reference sequence). Sequenced sample: blood. The chain carries TRBV3-1 and TRBJ2-1; 7 bases align to TRBD2. The clonotype comes from a girl aged 2-10 years with multiple sclerosis. Here the CDR3 DNA reads TGTGCCAGCAGCCGCGGACTAGGCCTTTACAATGAGCAGTTCTTC. Its translation is CASSRGLGLYNEQFF.